This T cell receptor (beta chain) is from a study of shared clonotypes between healthy human individuals. The wider study: For every donor, three CD4 naive, three CD4 memory, two CD8 naive and one CD8 memory plates were used.

The repertoire was sequenced with immunoSEQ multiplex PCR; TCRdb's copy has only in-frame clones and lacks some. The sample holds about 2 million clones; approximately 95% are singletons and the top ten take 0.9% to 1.5%. This CDR3 region has 18 residues. Per germline, CDR1 SNHLY and CDR2 FYNNEI. Unmatched junction bases numbered 12, after V lost 1 base and J lost 4 bases. As defined, naive CD8 cells were CD45RO-negative and positively selected for CCR7, with terminally differentiated effector memory CD45RA+ cells excluded. This clone was seen only once. The sequencing sample was made of naive CD8+ T cells sorted from blood. This chain connects TRBV2 to TRBJ1-3, with 8 bases fitting TRBD1. This clonotype originated in a man aged 18 to 35 in good health. The CDR3 nucleotides read TGTGCCAGCAGTGAAGTTCAGGCAGGGGGCGTCTACGGAAACACCATATATTTT. This sequence encodes CASSEVQAGGVYGNTIYF.